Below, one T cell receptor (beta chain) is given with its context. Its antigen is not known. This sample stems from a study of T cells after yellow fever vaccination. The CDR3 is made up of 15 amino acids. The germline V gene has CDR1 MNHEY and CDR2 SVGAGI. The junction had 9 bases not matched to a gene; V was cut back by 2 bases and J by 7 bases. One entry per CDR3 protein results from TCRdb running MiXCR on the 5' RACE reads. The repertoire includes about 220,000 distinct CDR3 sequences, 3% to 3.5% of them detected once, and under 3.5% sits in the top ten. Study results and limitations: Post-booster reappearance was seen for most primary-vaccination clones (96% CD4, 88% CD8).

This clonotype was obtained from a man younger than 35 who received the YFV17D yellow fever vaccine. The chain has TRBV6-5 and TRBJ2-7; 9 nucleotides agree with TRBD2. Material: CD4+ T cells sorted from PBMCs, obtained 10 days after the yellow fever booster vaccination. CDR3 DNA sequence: TGTGCCAGCAGTTACCTTGGCGGGGGGGCGGGGGAGCAGTACTTC. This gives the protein CASSYLGGGAGEQYF.